This T cell receptor (beta chain) was sequenced for a study of beta chain features in type 1 diabetes. The CDR3 has 13 residues. With 0 bases removed from V and 5 bases from J, the gap between germline ends came to 10 bases. Germline values: CDR1 SQVTM, CDR2 ANQGSEA. cDNA synthesis used the whole RNA isolate, giving expressed TCRB sequences. Measured with immunoSEQ multiplex PCR; TCRdb has only the in-frame clones, and not every one. Among more than 300,000 clones listed, over 9.5% were seen once. This clone showed up just a few times. Its antigen is not known. Findings and caveats of the study: More deletions and fewer insertions at VDJ junctions were found in patients with type 1 diabetes.

V gene TRBV29-1 combines with J gene TRBJ2-5; TRBD2 is a possible D gene (6 bases). Specimen: naive CD4+ T cells from blood. The receptor comes from a man younger than 35 in good health. Written as DNA, the CDR3 is TGCAGCGTTGAAGAACTAGCTTACGAGACCCAGTACTTC. It encodes CSVEELAYETQYF.